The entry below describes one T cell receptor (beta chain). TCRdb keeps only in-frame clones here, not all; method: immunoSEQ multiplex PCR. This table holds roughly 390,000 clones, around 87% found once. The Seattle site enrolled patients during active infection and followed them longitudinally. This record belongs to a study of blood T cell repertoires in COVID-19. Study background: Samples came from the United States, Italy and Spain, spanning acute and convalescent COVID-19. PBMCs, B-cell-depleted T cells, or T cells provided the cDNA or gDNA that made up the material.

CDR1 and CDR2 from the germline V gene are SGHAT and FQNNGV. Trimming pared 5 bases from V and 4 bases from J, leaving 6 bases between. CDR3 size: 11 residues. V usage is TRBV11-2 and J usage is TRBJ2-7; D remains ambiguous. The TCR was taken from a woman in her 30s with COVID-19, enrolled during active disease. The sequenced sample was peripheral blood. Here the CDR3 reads CASSATYEQYF. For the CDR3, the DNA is TGTGCCAGCAGCGCCACATACGAGCAGTACTTC.